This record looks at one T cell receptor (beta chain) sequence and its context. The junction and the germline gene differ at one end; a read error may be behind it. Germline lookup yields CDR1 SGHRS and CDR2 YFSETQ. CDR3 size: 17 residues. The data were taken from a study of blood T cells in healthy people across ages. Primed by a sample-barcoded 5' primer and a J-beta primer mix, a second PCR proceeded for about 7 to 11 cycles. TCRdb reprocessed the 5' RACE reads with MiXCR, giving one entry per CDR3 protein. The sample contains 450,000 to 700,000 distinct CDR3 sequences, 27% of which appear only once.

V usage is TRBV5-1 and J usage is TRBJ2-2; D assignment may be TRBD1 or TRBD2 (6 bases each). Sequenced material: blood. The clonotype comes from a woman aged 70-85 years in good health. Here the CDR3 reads CASSGTVGGVWTGKLFF. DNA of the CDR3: TGCGCCAGCAGCGGAACAGTCGGGGGCGTGTGGACCGGGAAGCTGTTTTTT.